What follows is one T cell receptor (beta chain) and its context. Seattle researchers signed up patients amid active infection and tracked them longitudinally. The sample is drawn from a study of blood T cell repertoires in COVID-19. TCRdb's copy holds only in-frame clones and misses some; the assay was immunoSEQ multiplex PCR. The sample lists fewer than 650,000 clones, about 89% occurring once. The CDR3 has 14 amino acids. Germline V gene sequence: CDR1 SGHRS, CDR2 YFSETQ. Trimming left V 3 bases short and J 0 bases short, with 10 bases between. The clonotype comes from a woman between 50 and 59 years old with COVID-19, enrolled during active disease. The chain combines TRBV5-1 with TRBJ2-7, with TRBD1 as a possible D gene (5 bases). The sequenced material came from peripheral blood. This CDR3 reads CASSWTHSSYEQYF. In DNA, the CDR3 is TGCGCCAGCAGCTGGACACACAGCTCCTACGAGCAGTACTTC.